This T cell receptor beta chain was documented in a study of T cells in tuberculosis. Study overall: A South African cohort included IGRA-negative adolescents, latently infected IGRA-positive adolescents and adults with active tuberculosis.

About this clone itself: What it binds is unknown.

Germline lookup yields CDR1 MNHNS and CDR2 SASEGT. CDR3 length: 15 amino acids. V trimming: 1 base; J trimming: 2 bases; junction bases outside the gene matches: 5. Notes on the study in general: Classification accuracy was 85% to 90% (AUROC roughly 0.9) with the GMM-specific repertoire. The TCR-beta difference was not significant; alpha differences partly reflected length.

Only in-frame clones appear in the TCRdb table, and some are missing; sequencing was by immunoSEQ multiplex PCR. The sample holds 44,000 or so clones; nearly 95% are singletons and the top ten take roughly 7%. The TCR comes from a donor aged 5 to 30 with latent tuberculosis or without tuberculosis infection. The material sequenced was PBMCs. The chain uses TRBV6-1 and TRBJ2-7, with TRBD2 matching 7 bases. This chain's CDR3 is CASSEEEAGPYEQYF. For the CDR3, the DNA is TGTGCCAGCAGTGAAGAGGAAGCGGGACCCTACGAGCAGTACTTC.